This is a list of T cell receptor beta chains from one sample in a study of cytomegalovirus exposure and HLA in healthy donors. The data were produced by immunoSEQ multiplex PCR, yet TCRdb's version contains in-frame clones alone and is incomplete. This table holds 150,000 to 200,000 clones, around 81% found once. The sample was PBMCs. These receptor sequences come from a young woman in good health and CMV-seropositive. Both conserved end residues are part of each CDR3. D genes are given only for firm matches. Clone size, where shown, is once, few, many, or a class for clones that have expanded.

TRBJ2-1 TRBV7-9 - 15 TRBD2 CASSLVGTSGNEQFF TGTGCCAGCAGCTTAGTAGGGACTAGCGGCAATGAGCAGTTCTTC
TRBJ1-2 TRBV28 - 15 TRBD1 CASSLSGGLNYGYTF TGTGCCAGCAGTCTATCAGGGGGCCTCAACTATGGCTACACCTTC
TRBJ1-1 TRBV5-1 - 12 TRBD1 CASSRQGGVAFF TGCGCCAGCAGCCGACAGGGCGGTGTAGCTTTCTTT
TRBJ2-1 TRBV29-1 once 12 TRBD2 CSVGLAGAEQFF TGCAGCGTTGGACTAGCGGGCGCTGAGCAGTTCTTC
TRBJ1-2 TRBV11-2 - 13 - CASSLTGSYGYTF TGTGCCAGCAGCTTAACGGGGAGCTATGGCTACACCTTC
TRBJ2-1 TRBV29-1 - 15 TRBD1 CSVRTGGTAYNEQFF TGCAGCGTGAGGACAGGGGGCACCGCCTACAATGAGCAGTTCTTC
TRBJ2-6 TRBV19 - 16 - CASSIETGSGANVLTF TGTGCCAGTAGTATAGAAACAGGGTCCGGGGCCAACGTCCTGACTTTC
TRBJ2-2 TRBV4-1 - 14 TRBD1 CASSPVTGPGELFF TGCGCCAGCAGCCCTGTGACAGGGCCCGGGGAGCTGTTTTTT
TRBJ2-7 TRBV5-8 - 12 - CASNDRTYEQYF TGTGCCAGTAATGACAGGACCTACGAGCAGTACTTC
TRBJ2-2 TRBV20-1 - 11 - CSATATGELFF TGCAGTGCGACAGCCACCGGGGAGCTGTTTTTT
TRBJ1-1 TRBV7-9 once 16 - CASSPRGRDGNTEAFF TGTGCCAGCAGCCCCAGAGGGAGGGACGGGAACACTGAAGCTTTCTTT
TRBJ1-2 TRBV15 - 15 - CATSRDLTQGYGYTF TGTGCCACCAGCAGAGATCTGACTCAGGGCTATGGCTACACCTTC
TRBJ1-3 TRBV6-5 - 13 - CASRREPGNTIYF TGTGCCAGCAGGAGGGAACCTGGAAACACCATATATTTT
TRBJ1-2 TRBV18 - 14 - CASSPPTGNYGYTF TGTGCCAGCTCACCACCCACGGGTAACTATGGCTACACCTTC
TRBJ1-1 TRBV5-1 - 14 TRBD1 CASSLPGGITEAFF TGCGCCAGCAGCTTACCAGGGGGGATCACTGAAGCTTTCTTT
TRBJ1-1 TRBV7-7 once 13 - CASSLVAGAEAFF TGTGCTAGCAGCTTAGTGGCAGGGGCCGAAGCTTTCTTT
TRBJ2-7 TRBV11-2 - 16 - CASSPPGVQVTYEQYF TGTGCCAGCAGCCCCCCGGGAGTACAAGTCACCTACGAGCAGTACTTC
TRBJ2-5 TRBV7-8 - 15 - CASSSLGLIQETQYF TGTGCCAGCAGCTCCCTTGGACTAATACAAGAGACCCAGTACTTC
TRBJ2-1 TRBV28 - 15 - CASSPPQGSYNEQFF TGTGCCAGCAGTCCGCCTCAGGGCTCCTACAATGAGCAGTTCTTC
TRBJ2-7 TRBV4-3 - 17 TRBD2 CASSQAGGERGSYEQYF TGCGCCAGCAGCCAAGCGGGGGGAGAGCGGGGGTCTTACGAGCAGTACTTC
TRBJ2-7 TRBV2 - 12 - CASRQAPYEQYF TGTGCCAGCAGGCAAGCCCCCTACGAGCAGTACTTC
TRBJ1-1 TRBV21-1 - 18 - CASSKGGYQNTMNTEAFF TGTGCCAGCAGCAAAGGAGGGTACCAAAACACGATGAACACTGAAGCTTTCTTT
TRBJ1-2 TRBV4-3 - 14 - CASSQEDRIYGYTF TGCGCCAGCAGCCAAGAAGACAGGATTTATGGCTACACCTTC
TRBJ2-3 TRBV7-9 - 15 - CASSLAGGETDTQYF TGTGCCAGCAGCTTAGCGGGCGGGGAAACAGATACGCAGTATTTT
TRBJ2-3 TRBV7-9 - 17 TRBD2 CASSLTSGGSSTDTQYF TGTGCCAGCAGCTTAACTAGCGGGGGTTCTAGCACAGATACGCAGTATTTT
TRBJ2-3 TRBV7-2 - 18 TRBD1 CASSPSVWRGTGGYTQYF TGTGCCAGCAGCCCCTCGGTTTGGCGGGGGACAGGGGGGTATACGCAGTATTTT
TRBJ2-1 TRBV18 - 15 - CASSPQYTPGDEQFF TGTGCCAGCTCACCACAATACACTCCAGGCGATGAGCAGTTCTTC
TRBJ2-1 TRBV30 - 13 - CAWSKGGGNEQFF TGTGCCTGGAGCAAAGGGGGGGGCAATGAGCAGTTCTTC
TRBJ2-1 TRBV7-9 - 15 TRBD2 CASSDRLAGYNEQFF TGTGCCAGCAGCGATCGACTAGCGGGGTACAATGAGCAGTTCTTC
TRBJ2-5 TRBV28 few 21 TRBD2 CASSLAGWTSGGGRSEETQYF TGTGCCAGCAGTTTAGCGGGATGGACTAGCGGGGGGGGACGATCGGAAGAGACCCAGTACTTC
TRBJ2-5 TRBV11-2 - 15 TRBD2 CASSQLTSGQETQYF TGTGCCAGCAGCCAACTGACTAGCGGGCAAGAGACCCAGTACTTC
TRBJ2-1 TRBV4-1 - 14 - CASSQESEGFEQFF TGCGCCAGCAGCCAAGAGAGCGAGGGTTTTGAGCAGTTCTTC
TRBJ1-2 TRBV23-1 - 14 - CASSPPPWTGGYTF TGCGCCAGCAGTCCCCCACCTTGGACGGGAGGCTACACCTTC
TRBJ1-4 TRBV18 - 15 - CASSTRTRTNEKLFF TGTGCCAGCTCAACTCGGACAAGGACTAATGAAAAACTGTTTTTT
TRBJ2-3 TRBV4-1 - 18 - CASSQGRGVWRLGDTQYF TGCGCCAGCAGCCAGGGGCGGGGTGTTTGGCGCCTCGGGGATACGCAGTATTTT
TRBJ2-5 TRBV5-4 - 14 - CASSFGVNQETQYF TGTGCCAGCAGCTTTGGAGTCAACCAAGAGACCCAGTACTTC
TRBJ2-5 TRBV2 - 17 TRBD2 CASSPGGTWGFQETQYF TGTGCCAGCAGTCCGGGGGGGACTTGGGGGTTCCAAGAGACCCAGTACTTC
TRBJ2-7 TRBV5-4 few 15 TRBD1 CASSRRTGSSYEQYF TGTGCCAGCAGCCGCCGGACAGGGAGCTCCTACGAGCAGTACTTC
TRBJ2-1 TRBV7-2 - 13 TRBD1 CASSRPGQSEQFF TGTGCCAGCAGCCGACCGGGACAGTCTGAGCAGTTCTTC
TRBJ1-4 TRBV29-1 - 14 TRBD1 CSVGDRGLYEKLFF TGCAGCGTTGGCGACAGGGGGCTATATGAAAAACTGTTTTTT
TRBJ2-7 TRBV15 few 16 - CATSRGGIWALYEQYF TGTGCCACCAGCAGAGGAGGGATTTGGGCTCTCTACGAGCAGTACTTC
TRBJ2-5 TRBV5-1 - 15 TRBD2 CASSTGLEAKETQYF TGCGCCAGCAGCACGGGACTAGAGGCTAAAGAGACCCAGTACTTC
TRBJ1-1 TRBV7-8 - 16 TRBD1 CASSPRQGGNNTEAFF TGTGCCAGCAGCCCTCGACAGGGGGGGAATAACACTGAAGCTTTCTTT
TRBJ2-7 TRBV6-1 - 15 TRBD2 CASSEIWRGAYEQYF TGTGCCAGCAGTGAAATCTGGCGGGGGGCCTACGAGCAGTACTTC
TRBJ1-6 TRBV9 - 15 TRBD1 CASSVRGVKDSPLHF TGTGCCAGCAGCGTCAGGGGGGTGAAGGATTCACCCCTCCACTTT
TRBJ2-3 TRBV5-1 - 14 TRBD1 CASSTGTVSDTQYF TGCGCCAGCAGCACCGGGACAGTCTCGGATACGCAGTATTTT
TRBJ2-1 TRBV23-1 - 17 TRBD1 CASSPLLPGQGGYEQFF TGCGCCAGCAGTCCCCTCCTTCCGGGACAGGGGGGGTATGAGCAGTTCTTC
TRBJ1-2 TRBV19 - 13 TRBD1 CASSLGQGIGYTF TGTGCCAGTAGCCTAGGACAGGGGATTGGCTACACCTTC
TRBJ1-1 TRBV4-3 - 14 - CASSQDLDRTEAFF TGCGCCAGCAGCCAGGACTTGGACAGAACTGAAGCTTTCTTT
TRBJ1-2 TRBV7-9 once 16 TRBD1 CASSPRTGESLLGYTF TGTGCCAGCAGCCCAAGGACAGGGGAAAGTCTACTTGGCTACACCTTC
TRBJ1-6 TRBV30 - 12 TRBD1 CACDRDGSPLHF TGTGCCTGTGACAGGGACGGTTCACCCCTCCACTTT
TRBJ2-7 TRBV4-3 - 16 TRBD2 CASSQGVERGLKEQYF TGCGCCAGCAGCCAAGGAGTTGAGCGGGGGTTGAAGGAGCAGTACTTC
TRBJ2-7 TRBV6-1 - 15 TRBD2 CASTARAGRHYEQYF TGTGCCAGCACCGCTAGAGCCGGGAGGCACTACGAGCAGTACTTC
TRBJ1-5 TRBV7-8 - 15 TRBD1 CASSLVRDRVQPQHF TGTGCCAGCAGCTTAGTGCGGGACAGGGTTCAGCCCCAGCATTTT